Listed below are T cell receptor beta chains from one sample, sequenced in a study of molecular identifiers for immune sequencing clone quantification. TCRdb reanalysed the PCR reads using MiXCR and keeps one entry per CDR3 protein. The sample has roughly 90,000 distinct CDR3 sequences, 19% seen once; the top ten hold 0.7% to 0.95%. Sequenced input: naive CD8+ T cells from blood, with Jurkat cell RNA spiked in. The origin of the receptors is a human donor in good health. Some libraries in this study had Jurkat cell RNA spiked in. Both conserved end residues are part of each CDR3. D genes are given only for firm matches. Not all rows give a size; the values are once, few, many and, for expanded clones, a class.

>TRBJ1-1|-|many|TRBV19
TGTGCCAGTACCATGGGGAGGGGTAACACTGAAGCTTTCTTT
CASTMGRGNTEAFF
>TRBJ1-4|-|many|TRBV7-9
TGTGCCAGCAGCTTATTAGAGGAAAAACTGTTTTTT
CASSLLEEKLFF
>TRBJ1-2|-|many|TRBV5-5
TGTGCCAGCAGCATTACAGGAACTGGCTACACCTTC
CASSITGTGYTF
>TRBJ2-5|-|-|TRBV27
TGTGCCAGCAGCTCACATTATCAAGAGACCCAGTACTTC
CASSSHYQETQYF
>TRBJ2-7|TRBD2|many|TRBV5-1
TGCGCCAGCAGCTTGGCCGATGGACTAGCGGGGATGCAATCCTACGAGCAGTACTTC
CASSLADGLAGMQSYEQYF
>TRBJ2-3|-|many|TRBV11-2
TGTGCCAGCAGCGTCAGCGCAGATACGCAGTATTTT
CASSVSADTQYF
>TRBJ1-1|-|many|TRBV6-2/TRBV6-3
TGTGCCAGCAGCAGGACAAAGAACACTGAAGCTTTCTTT
CASSRTKNTEAFF
>TRBJ2-1|TRBD1|many|TRBV4-1
TGCGCCAGCAGCCAAGAAGGGGGCAGGATGGGGAATGAGCAGTTCTTC
CASSQEGGRMGNEQFF
>TRBJ1-5|TRBD1|many|TRBV28
TGTGCCAGCAGGGCCGGGACAGCGATTAATCAGCCCCAGCATTTT
CASRAGTAINQPQHF
>TRBJ2-7|-|many|TRBV7-2
TGTGCCAGCAGCTTAGACATCTTATACTCCTACGAGCAGTACTTC
CASSLDILYSYEQYF
>TRBJ1-1|-|-|TRBV29-1
TGCAGCGCCCAGGGCATTCCTGAAGCTTTCTTT
CSAQGIPEAFF
>TRBJ1-1|-|many|TRBV6-2/TRBV6-3
TGTGCCAGCAGTTATCAGCCTCCGAGCACTGAAGCTTTCTTT
CASSYQPPSTEAFF
>TRBJ2-5|TRBD2|many|TRBV7-6
TGTGCCAGCGCAAAACTAGCGATCCAAGAGACCCAGTACTTC
CASAKLAIQETQYF
>TRBJ2-5|TRBD2|many|TRBV4-1
TGCGCCAGCGGCGAACTAGCGGAACAAGAGACCCAGTACTTC
CASGELAEQETQYF
>TRBJ1-1|-|many|TRBV28
TGTGCCAGCAGGTCCGGGATGAACACTGAAGCTTTCTTT
CASRSGMNTEAFF
>TRBJ1-2|-|many|TRBV7-6
TGTGCCAGCAGCCCCTCAAATAACTATGGCTACACCTTC
CASSPSNNYGYTF
>TRBJ2-1|TRBD2|many|TRBV19
TGTGCCAGTAGTCCTACTAGCGGGATAGCCTACAATGAGCAGTTCTTC
CASSPTSGIAYNEQFF
>TRBJ2-7|-|many|TRBV6-5
TGTGCCAGCAGTCCAAGACAGGCGGCCTACGAGCAGTACTTC
CASSPRQAAYEQYF
>TRBJ1-1|-|many|TRBV5-4
TGTGCCAGCAGCACAGGGACATCCCCTGAAGCTTTCTTT
CASSTGTSPEAFF
>TRBJ1-2|-|many|TRBV7-9
TGTGCCAGCAGCCCGACGACAGTACCCATTTATGGCTACACCTTC
CASSPTTVPIYGYTF
>TRBJ1-4|-|many|TRBV7-8
TGTGCCAGCAGACCAAACTTAGCAACTAATGAAAAACTGTTTTTT
CASRPNLATNEKLFF
>TRBJ1-2|-|-|TRBV13
TGTGCCAGCAGCTTAAGGGACACGGATGGCTACACCTTC
CASSLRDTDGYTF
>TRBJ2-7|-|many|TRBV7-6
TGTGCCAGCAGCCCCCCCGACACCTCCCCGGGCGAGCAGTACTTC
CASSPPDTSPGEQYF
>TRBJ2-5|TRBD1|-|TRBV29-1
TGCAGCGTTCCAGGGACAGGGACTGTGGAGACCCAGTACTTC
CSVPGTGTVETQYF
>TRBJ1-6|-|many|TRBV7-9
TGTGCCAGCAGCTTGGACAGCTTAAATTCACCCCTCCACTTT
CASSLDSLNSPLHF
>TRBJ1-6|-|many|TRBV13
TGTGCCAGCAGCCTAGGACAGTATAATTCACCCCTCCACTTT
CASSLGQYNSPLHF
>TRBJ2-1|-|-|TRBV7-9
TGTGCCAGCAGCTATAGGATGGGGCAGGGGGGATTTGAGCAGTTCTTC
CASSYRMGQGGFEQFF
>TRBJ1-2|-|many|TRBV2
TGTGCCAGCACCCTAGGGGGGGTTGGCTACACCTTC
CASTLGGVGYTF
>TRBJ2-7|-|many|TRBV19
TGTGCCAGTAGTACCTTGGGTCCGGACGGCGTCTACGAGCAGTACTTC
CASSTLGPDGVYEQYF
>TRBJ1-1|TRBD1|many|TRBV7-6
TGTGCCAGCAGCTCCGGACAGGGGGCATTATTTACTGAAGCTTTCTTT
CASSSGQGALFTEAFF
>TRBJ2-3|TRBD2|-|TRBV7-6
TGTGCCAGCAGCTTAGGAGCGGGAGGGCCCGCAGATACGCAGTATTTT
CASSLGAGGPADTQYF
>TRBJ2-3|-|many|TRBV6-2/TRBV6-3
TGTGCCAGCAGTTACTCTGGCAGTTTCACAGATACGCAGTATTTT
CASSYSGSFTDTQYF
>TRBJ1-1|-|-|TRBV27
TGTGCCAGCAGTTCGCCTCTAGCGTTGGATAATGAAGCTTTCTTT
CASSSPLALDNEAFF
>TRBJ2-5|-|-|TRBV7-2
TGTGCCAGCAGCTTAGTCCTAGTCCAAGAGACCCAGTACTTC
CASSLVLVQETQYF
>TRBJ2-5|TRBD2|many|TRBV4-1
TGCGCCAGCAGCCCGGCTAGCGGGGAGACCCAGTACTTC
CASSPASGETQYF
>TRBJ2-7|TRBD2|few|TRBV27
TGTGCCAGCAGGGGAGCGGGGGGCTCCTACGAGCAGTACTTC
CASRGAGGSYEQYF
>TRBJ2-3|-|many|TRBV27
TGTGCCAGCACGGGACCCGACACAGATACGCAGTATTTT
CASTGPDTDTQYF
>TRBJ2-5|-|many|TRBV30
TGTGCCTGGAGCGGAGAGACCCAGTACTTC
CAWSGETQYF
>TRBJ2-7|TRBD2|many|TRBV19
TGTGCCAGTAGTGCGGGAGGTAGCTACGAGCAGTACTTC
CASSAGGSYEQYF
>TRBJ1-1|-|many|TRBV4-1
TGCGCCAGCAGCCAAGATGGACAGCCGCTGGGGTTCTTT
CASSQDGQPLGFF
>TRBJ2-5|-|-|TRBV4-3
TGCGCCAGCAGCCAAGGGACCGGGCGCCAAGAGACCCAGTACTTC
CASSQGTGRQETQYF
>TRBJ1-1|TRBD1|many|TRBV20-1
TGCAGTGCTAACAGGGGGAACACTGAAGCTTTCTTT
CSANRGNTEAFF
>TRBJ2-1|-|many|TRBV12-3/TRBV12-4
TGTGCCAGCAGTTTACGGGGGGCGTTCTACAATGAGCAGTTCTTC
CASSLRGAFYNEQFF
>TRBJ2-7|-|many|TRBV6-5
TGTGCCAGCAGTGTCGACCGGGACATGTATTACGAGCAGTACTTC
CASSVDRDMYYEQYF
>TRBJ2-3|TRBD2|medium-sized|TRBV7-2
TGTGCCAGCGGCACTAGACTAGCGGGGGTGTATTTT
CASGTRLAGVYF
>TRBJ2-7|-|many|TRBV7-8
TGTGCCAGCAGCTCCCGGACAGGGACTAATCAGGACGAGCAGTACTTC
CASSSRTGTNQDEQYF
>TRBJ2-7|TRBD2|many|TRBV29-1
TGCAGCGTTGAAGGACTAGCGGGGACCTACGAGCAGTACTTC
CSVEGLAGTYEQYF
>TRBJ1-1|-|many|TRBV5-5
TGTGCCAGCGGCTTGAACACTGAAGCTTTCTTT
CASGLNTEAFF
>TRBJ2-7|-|-|TRBV4-2
TGTGCCAGCAGCCAAGCCAAAATGCCTCCGGGGTACGAGCAGTACTTC
CASSQAKMPPGYEQYF
>TRBJ1-6|-|many|TRBV15
TGTGCCACCAGCAGAAGCGGGACCTCCAATTCACCCCTCCACTTT
CATSRSGTSNSPLHF
>TRBJ2-1|-|many|TRBV27
TGTGCCAGCAGTTTAAGGGGTCACCACAATGAGCAGTTCTTC
CASSLRGHHNEQFF
>TRBJ1-2|-|many|TRBV4-3
TGCGCCAGCAGCCAAGTAGAGGGAAGCGGCTATGGCTACACCTTC
CASSQVEGSGYGYTF
>TRBJ2-1|TRBD1|many|TRBV6-2/TRBV6-3
TGTGCCAGCAGTTACACAACAGGGGCCCACTACAATGAGCAGTTCTTC
CASSYTTGAHYNEQFF
>TRBJ1-1|-|many|TRBV29-1
TGCAGCGTTGAGACAGACTCCTACACTGAAGCTTTCTTT
CSVETDSYTEAFF